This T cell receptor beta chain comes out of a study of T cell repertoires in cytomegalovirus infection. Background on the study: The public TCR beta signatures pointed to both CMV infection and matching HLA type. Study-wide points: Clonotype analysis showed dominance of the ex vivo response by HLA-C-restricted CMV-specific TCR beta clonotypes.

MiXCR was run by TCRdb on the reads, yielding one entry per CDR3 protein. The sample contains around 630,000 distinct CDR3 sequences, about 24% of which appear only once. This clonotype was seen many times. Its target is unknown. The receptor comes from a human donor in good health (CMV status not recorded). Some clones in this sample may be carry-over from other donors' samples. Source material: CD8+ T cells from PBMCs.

CDR3 coding DNA: TGTGCCAGCAGTTACCTCGGCCGAGGTCAGCCCCAGCATTTT. It encodes CASSYLGRGQPQHF. The chain links TRBV6-5 to TRBJ1-5; D not certain. The ends were cut back, 2 bases at V and 6 bases at J, with 11 bases in the middle. Germline CDR1 reads MNHEY; CDR2 reads SVGAGI. This CDR3 comprises 14 residues.